Below, 3 T cell receptor beta chains from the same sample are listed, as sequenced in a study of blood T cell repertoires in COVID-19. TCRdb's copy holds only in-frame clones and misses some; the assay was immunoSEQ multiplex PCR. The sample includes around 100,000 clones, about 89% seen only once; the top ten take 11%. Sequencing was performed on peripheral blood. Source of these receptors: a woman in her twenties or thirties with acute or convalescent COVID-19.

The table lists this clone with a few counts. The chain combines TRBV13 with TRBJ1-4; no definite D call. Trimming shortened V by 8 bases and J by 8 bases, and 12 bases separated the two germline ends. Germline values: CDR1 PRHDT, CDR2 FYEKMQ (reference sequence). This CDR3 is 12 amino acids long. CDR3 loop: CASGLAGEKLFF. The CDR3 bases are TGTGCCAGCGGGCTGGCAGGAGAAAAACTGTTTTTT.

V and J are TRBV6-6 and TRBJ1-5; D is unresolved. Germline V gene data show CDR1 as MNHNY and CDR2 as SVGAGI (reference sequence). The CDR3 spans 16 residues. Trimming stripped 0 bases from V and 0 bases from J, with 9 bases between. CDR3 region: CASSYSYGGSNQPQHF. CDR3 coding DNA: TGTGCCAGCAGTTACTCCTACGGCGGTAGCAATCAGCCCCAGCATTTT.

V and J are TRBV25-1 and TRBJ2-1, with 7 positions matching TRBD1. V lost 4 bases, J lost 3 bases, and 3 bases stayed unmatched. The germline V gene has CDR1 MGHDK and CDR2 SYGVNS. The CDR3 runs 14 residues. CDR3 amino acids: CASSANRGYNEQFF. As DNA, the CDR3 is TGTGCCAGCAGTGCCAACAGGGGCTACAATGAGCAGTTCTTC.